The rows below give T cell receptor beta chains drawn from one sample of a study of T cell responses to AZD1222 COVID-19 vaccine. Using immunoSEQ multiplex PCR, the repertoire was profiled, and TCRdb retains in-frame clones only, with some absent. The table records about 53,000 clones, roughly 90% of them present only once. This specimen was peripheral blood, taken 28 days after the second AZD1222 dose. These receptors were collected from an adult who received the AZD1222 COVID-19 vaccine. Both conserved end residues are part of each CDR3. Each record gives: J gene, D gene, CDR3 length, clone size, V gene, CDR3 protein, CDR3 DNA. A D gene is named only where the DNA matches it firmly. Expanded clones get a size class; other rows say once, few or many, or leave the size out.

TRBJ2-2 | . | 14 | . | TRBV27 | CASSPLGSTGELFF | TGTGCCAGCAGTCCCCTAGGGAGCACCGGGGAGCTGTTTTTT
TRBJ1-1 | TRBD1 | 15 | . | TRBV5-1 | CASSKSTGRNTEAFF | TGCGCCAGCAGCAAATCGACAGGGAGGAACACTGAAGCTTTCTTT
TRBJ2-5 | TRBD2 | 14 | . | TRBV3-1/TRBV3-2 | CASSQLAGGRTQYF | TGTGCCAGCAGCCAATTAGCGGGGGGACGGACCCAGTACTTC
TRBJ1-5 | . | 12 | . | TRBV10-3 | CAISEGNQPQHF | TGTGCCATCAGTGAGGGAAATCAGCCCCAGCATTTT
TRBJ2-5 | TRBD2 | 17 | . | TRBV11-2 | CASSLGRGSGSRETQYF | TGTGCCAGCAGCTTAGGGAGGGGTAGCGGGAGTAGAGAGACCCAGTACTTC
TRBJ1-5 | . | 15 | . | TRBV30 | CAWSPRGLSNQPQHF | TGTGCCTGGAGTCCAAGGGGGTTGAGCAATCAGCCCCAGCATTTT
TRBJ2-2 | TRBD2 | 18 | . | TRBV5-1 | CASSRDIAGIVIGGELFF | TGCGCCAGCAGCCGAGATATAGCGGGAATAGTAATCGGCGGGGAGCTGTTTTTT
TRBJ1-1 | . | 12 | . | TRBV6-5 | CASSPRESEAFF | TGTGCCAGCAGCCCCAGGGAGTCGGAAGCTTTCTTT
TRBJ1-1 | TRBD1 | 11 | once | TRBV20-1 | CSASRQGEAFF | TGCAGTGCCTCTCGACAGGGGGAAGCTTTCTTT
TRBJ2-7 | . | 14 | . | TRBV5-1 | CASSLVRSSYEQYF | TGCGCCAGCAGCTTGGTGCGGTCCTCCTACGAGCAGTACTTC
TRBJ2-7 | TRBD1 | 14 | . | TRBV28 | CASSRTGLSYEQYF | TGTGCCAGCTCTCGGACAGGTCTTTCCTACGAGCAGTACTTC
TRBJ2-2 | TRBD2 | 16 | . | TRBV6-2/TRBV6-3 | CASSLGSGRSTGELFF | TGTGCCAGCAGTCTGGGTAGCGGGAGAAGCACCGGGGAGCTGTTTTTT
TRBJ2-1 | . | 12 | . | TRBV29-1 | CSVVPGSDEQFF | TGCAGCGTTGTCCCCGGTTCTGATGAGCAGTTCTTC
TRBJ2-3 | TRBD2 | 18 | . | TRBV5-1 | CASSLGLAGGASTDTQYF | TGCGCCAGCAGCCTCGGACTAGCGGGAGGGGCTAGCACAGATACGCAGTATTTT
TRBJ1-4 | . | 15 | few | TRBV28 | CASSRPGDSNEKLFF | TGTGCCAGCAGTCGACCGGGAGATTCTAATGAAAAACTGTTTTTT
TRBJ1-3 | TRBD1 | 16 | . | TRBV11-2 | CASSLEWTGAGNTIYF | TGTGCCAGCAGCTTAGAATGGACAGGGGCTGGAAACACCATATATTTT
TRBJ1-1 | . | 11 | few | TRBV28 | CASKVNTEAFF | TGTGCCAGCAAAGTCAACACTGAAGCTTTCTTT
TRBJ2-7 | . | 14 | . | TRBV5-4 | CASSFKTGAPEQYF | TGTGCCAGCAGCTTTAAGACGGGAGCCCCCGAGCAGTACTTC
TRBJ2-2 | . | 14 | . | TRBV13 | CASSLDRNTGELFF | TGTGCCAGCAGTCTGGACAGGAACACCGGGGAGCTGTTTTTT
TRBJ2-7 | . | 13 | . | TRBV6-5 | CASSYSTVHEQYF | TGTGCCAGCAGTTACTCGACAGTACACGAGCAGTACTTC
TRBJ1-5 | . | 15 | large | TRBV19 | CASSPPEGQNQPQHF | TGTGCCAGTAGTCCTCCAGAGGGCCAAAATCAGCCCCAGCATTTT
TRBJ2-7 | . | 13 | . | TRBV6-1 | CASSSIRGREQYF | TGTGCCAGCAGTTCAATCAGGGGACGCGAGCAGTACTTC
TRBJ1-6 | . | 14 | few | TRBV2 | CASSPGQYNSPLHF | TGTGCCAGCAGTCCGGGACAATATAATTCACCCCTCCACTTT
TRBJ1-2 | . | 13 | . | TRBV5-1 | CASSLEVNYGYTF | TGCGCCAGCAGCTTGGAAGTGAACTATGGCTACACCTTC
TRBJ2-3 | . | 14 | once | TRBV5-1 | CASSLGRSTDTQYF | TGCGCCAGCAGCTTGGGACGAAGCACAGATACGCAGTATTTT
TRBJ2-5 | TRBD2 | 14 | . | TRBV5-8 | CASSLLAGVETQYF | TGTGCCAGCAGCTTGTTAGCGGGGGTGGAGACCCAGTACTTC
TRBJ2-4 | . | 17 | . | TRBV7-9 | CASSATGVTEAKNIQYF | TGTGCCAGCAGCGCCACGGGGGTAACCGAGGCCAAAAACATTCAGTACTTC
TRBJ1-2 | . | 15 | . | TRBV11-1 | CASSGRAGEPYGYTF | TGTGCCAGCAGCGGTCGCGCAGGGGAGCCCTATGGCTACACCTTC
TRBJ2-2 | TRBD2 | 14 | . | TRBV10-3 | CAIRSGGSTGELFF | TGTGCCATCAGGAGCGGGGGGAGCACCGGGGAGCTGTTTTTT
TRBJ2-5 | . | 17 | . | TRBV3-1/TRBV3-2 | CASSQDPEGQYKETQYF | TGTGCCAGCAGCCAAGATCCTGAAGGACAGTACAAAGAGACCCAGTACTTC
TRBJ1-2 | . | 14 | . | TRBV6-5 | CASTPRAANYGYTF | TGTGCCAGCACCCCCAGGGCGGCTAACTATGGCTACACCTTC
TRBJ1-2 | . | 14 | . | TRBV3-1/TRBV3-2 | CASSQDNRRSGYTF | TGTGCCAGCAGCCAAGATAACAGAAGGTCTGGCTACACCTTC
TRBJ1-2 | TRBD1 | 16 | . | TRBV6-6 | CASSYSTRGRVDGYTF | TGTGCCAGCAGTTACTCGACGAGGGGGCGGGTTGATGGCTACACCTTC
TRBJ2-7 | TRBD2 | 15 | once | TRBV5-1 | CASSPSTSGVYEQYF | TGCGCCAGCAGCCCCTCGACTAGCGGAGTCTACGAGCAGTACTTC
TRBJ1-3 | . | 14 | . | TRBV2 | CASSDVSSGNTIYF | TGTGCCAGCAGTGACGTGAGTAGCGGAAACACCATATATTTT
TRBJ1-4 | . | 15 | once | TRBV6-5 | CASRVVRGTNEKLFF | TGTGCCAGCAGGGTGGTTCGCGGGACTAATGAAAAACTGTTTTTT
TRBJ1-1 | TRBD1 | 14 | once | TRBV5-1 | CASSTGTANTEAFF | TGCGCCAGCAGCACCGGGACAGCGAACACTGAAGCTTTCTTT
TRBJ2-1 | . | 12 | once | TRBV19 | CASSSLVEEQFF | TGTGCCAGTAGTAGTTTGGTAGAAGAGCAGTTCTTC
TRBJ1-2 | . | 14 | . | TRBV6-5 | CASSYSERLYGYTF | TGTGCCAGCAGTTACTCGGAACGTCTCTATGGCTACACCTTC
TRBJ2-2 | . | 13 | few | TRBV28 | CASSLRETGELFF | TGTGCCAGCAGTTTAAGGGAGACCGGGGAGCTGTTTTTT
TRBJ2-1 | . | 15 | . | TRBV12-5 | CASGESERAYNEQFF | TGTGCTAGTGGGGAGAGCGAGAGGGCCTACAATGAGCAGTTCTTC
TRBJ2-5 | . | 12 | . | TRBV24-1 | CATSDFGETQYF | TGTGCCACCAGTGATTTTGGAGAGACCCAGTACTTC
TRBJ1-2 | . | 17 | . | TRBV5-1 | CASSPGGRAAGGYGYTF | TGCGCCAGCAGCCCTGGGGGCAGGGCGGCGGGTGGCTATGGCTACACCTTC
TRBJ1-6 | . | 16 | . | TRBV7-9 | CASSYSAAGNNSPLHF | TGTGCCAGCAGCTACAGTGCCGCTGGAAATAATTCACCCCTCCACTTT
TRBJ2-1 | . | 15 | . | TRBV29-1 | CSVEDSLSSYNEQFF | TGCAGCGTTGAAGATTCCCTTAGCTCCTACAATGAGCAGTTCTTC
TRBJ2-2 | . | 13 | . | TRBV7-3 | CASSSYNTGELFF | TGTGCCAGCAGCTCATACAACACCGGGGAGCTGTTTTTT
TRBJ2-7 | TRBD2 | 12 | . | TRBV3-1/TRBV3-2 | CATGGTSYEQYF | TGTGCCACCGGGGGGACCTCTTACGAGCAGTACTTC
TRBJ2-7 | . | 10 | once | TRBV20-1 | CSARASNLYF | TGCAGTGCTAGAGCGTCAAACTTGTACTTC
TRBJ2-2 | . | 11 | few | TRBV6-5 | CASRESGELFF | TGTGCCAGCAGGGAGTCCGGGGAGCTGTTTTTT
TRBJ2-1 | . | 16 | . | TRBV6-2/TRBV6-3 | CASSYSPGTSLGEQFF | TGTGCCAGCAGTTACTCGCCAGGGACTTCATTGGGTGAGCAGTTCTTC
TRBJ2-2 | . | 15 | . | TRBV3-1/TRBV3-2 | CASSQDAANTGELFF | TGTGCCAGCAGCCAAGACGCAGCGAACACCGGGGAGCTGTTTTTT
TRBJ2-7 | TRBD1 | 15 | . | TRBV28 | CASSRQGTGVHKQYF | TGTGCCAGCAGCCGACAAGGGACAGGGGTACACAAGCAGTACTTC
TRBJ2-1 | TRBD2 | 15 | . | TRBV7-2 | CASSPQRGYDNEQFF | TGTGCCAGCAGCCCCCAGCGGGGCTACGACAATGAGCAGTTCTTC